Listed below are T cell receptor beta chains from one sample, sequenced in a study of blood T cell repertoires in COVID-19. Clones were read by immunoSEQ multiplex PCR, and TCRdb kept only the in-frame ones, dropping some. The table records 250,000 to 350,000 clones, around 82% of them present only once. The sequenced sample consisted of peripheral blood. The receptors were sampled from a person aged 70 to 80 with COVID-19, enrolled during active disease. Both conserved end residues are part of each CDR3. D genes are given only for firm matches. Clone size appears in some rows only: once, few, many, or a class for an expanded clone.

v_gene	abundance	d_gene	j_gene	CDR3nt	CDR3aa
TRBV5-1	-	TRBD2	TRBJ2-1	TGCGCCAGCAGCTTATTCCGAACTAGCGGGAGAGTTTTTTCCTACAATGAGCAGTTCTTC	CASSLFRTSGRVFSYNEQFF
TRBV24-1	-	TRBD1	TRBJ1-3	TGTGCCACGTCCGGGACAGCAGGTACCATATATTTT	CATSGTAGTIYF
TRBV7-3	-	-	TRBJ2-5	TGTGCCAGCAGCCCTAACAGGGCCCAGACCCAGTACTTC	CASSPNRAQTQYF
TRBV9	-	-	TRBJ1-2	TGTGCCAGCAGCGTAGAACCCTCAGGGGAGAACTATGGCTACACCTTC	CASSVEPSGENYGYTF
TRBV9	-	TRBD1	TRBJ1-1	TGTGCCAGCAGCGATGGACAGGGTTTCCGAGCTTTCTTT	CASSDGQGFRAFF
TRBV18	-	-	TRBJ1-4	TGTGCCAGCTCTATACAGGGAGCTAATGAAAAACTGTTTTTT	CASSIQGANEKLFF
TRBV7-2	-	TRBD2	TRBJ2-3	TGTGCCAGCAGCCTAGTAGCGGGAGGCATCACAGATACGCAGTATTTT	CASSLVAGGITDTQYF
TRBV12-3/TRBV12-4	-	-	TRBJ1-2	TGTGCCAGCAGTTTACGGACAGCCTATGGCTACACCTTC	CASSLRTAYGYTF
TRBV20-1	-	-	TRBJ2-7	TGCAGTGCTGGTCAGGCCTACGAGCAGTACTTC	CSAGQAYEQYF
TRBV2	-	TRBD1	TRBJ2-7	TGTGCCAGCATCGGACAGGGCGGTCGTGAGCAGTACTTC	CASIGQGGREQYF
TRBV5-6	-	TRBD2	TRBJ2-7	TGTGCCAGCAGCTTGGCCGGGACTAGCGGGAGTGGTGAGCAGTACTTC	CASSLAGTSGSGEQYF
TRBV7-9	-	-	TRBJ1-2	TGTGCCAGCAGCTTTTCAGAAGGGGCTTATGGCTACACCTTC	CASSFSEGAYGYTF
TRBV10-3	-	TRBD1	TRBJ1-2	TGTGCCATCACCACCCAGGTTGGACAGGACCCATATGGCTACACCTTC	CAITTQVGQDPYGYTF
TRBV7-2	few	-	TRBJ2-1	TGTGCCAGCAGCTCCGGTGCGGGCTCCTACAATGAGCAGTTCTTC	CASSSGAGSYNEQFF